A single sample gave rise to the 23 T cell receptor beta chains below, sequenced in a study of patients and donors after allogeneic stem cell transplantation (dated by TCRdb to the early 2020s). Libraries were constructed by RT-PCR. Sequencing relied on a NextSeq 550. TCRdb trimmed the raw reads at Q25, called clones with MiXCR and kept productive beta chains. Under each unique CDR3 protein, matching rows form one entry showing the most common genes and DNA. Here the sample has tens of thousands of distinct CDR3 sequences; approximately 25% occur a single time. The top ten clonotypes cover around 27% of the sample. The sequencing sample was made of blood, either unsorted or a sorted T cell fraction (not recorded which). These receptors were taken from a human donor who was either an allogeneic HSCT recipient or a stem cell or donor lymphocyte infusion donor (not recorded which). It is not recorded whose cells these are; they may come from a transplant donor.

This clonotype showed up just a few times. J is TRBJ2-3 and V is TRBV5-1; D remains unclear. Trimming took off 5 bases at V and 4 bases at J, with 14 bases between the two ends. Germline-derived CDR1 and CDR2 are SGHRS and YFSETQ. This CDR3 has 14 residues. This CDR3 reads CASRDVGPPDTQYF. DNA of the CDR3: TGCGCCAGCAGGGACGTAGGGCCCCCAGATACGCAGTATTTT.

The rearrangement joins TRBV10-3 to TRBJ2-7; 9 bases line up with TRBD1. V trimming: 7 bases; J trimming: 5 bases; junction bases outside the gene matches: 6. CDR3 length: 13 residues. Germline CDR1 reads ENHRY; CDR2 reads SYGVKD. The CDR3 sequence is CAITPGQGDEQYF. The CDR3 DNA reads TGTGCCATCACCCCGGGACAGGGTGACGAGCAGTACTTC.

In this sample, this clonotype turned up a few times. J is TRBJ1-2 and V is TRBV12-3 or TRBV12-4; D is perhaps TRBD1 (6 bases). This CDR3 has 15 amino acids. The germline V and J ends were trimmed by 4 bases and 4 bases, with 16 bases remaining between them. The CDR3 DNA sequence: TGTGCCAGCAGTTGGGGACAACCGAAGTCCTATGGCTACACCTTC. This sequence encodes CASSWGQPKSYGYTF.

This chain connects TRBV7-2 to TRBJ1-2; D might be TRBD1 (6 bases). Germline values: CDR1 SGHTA, CDR2 FQGNSA. The CDR3 runs 13 residues. V gave up 1 base and J gave up 6 bases, with 9 bases separating them. DNA of the CDR3: TGTGCCAGCAGCTTAGTAGGGGGGAATGGCTACACCTTC. Its protein product is CASSLVGGNGYTF. Looking up the rest from reference TRBV7-2 and TRBJ1-2 gives the full variable domain: GAGVSQSPSNKVTEKGKDVELRCDPISGHTALYWYRQSLGQGLEFLIYFQGNSAPDKSGLPSDRFSAERTGGSVSTLTIQRTQQEDSAVYLCASSLVGGNGYTFGSGTRLTVV.

This clonotype was observed at least ten times. V is TRBV7-2 and J is TRBJ2-1; no clear D. Germline V gene data show CDR1 as SGHTA and CDR2 as FQGNSA. V lost 1 base, J lost 9 bases, and 10 bases lay in between. There are 13 residues in the CDR3. The CDR3 sequence is CASSLGQVVEQFF. CDR3 nucleotide sequence: TGTGCCAGCAGCTTAGGGCAGGTAGTTGAGCAGTTCTTC.

As DNA, the CDR3 is TGTGCCAGCAGCAAAGACAGGGGGTGGGATGAAAAACTGTTTTTT. Amino acids: CASSKDRGWDEKLFF. This chain joins TRBV7-9 and TRBJ1-4, with 9 bases aligning to TRBD1. This CDR3 spans 15 amino acids. Per germline, CDR1 SEHNR and CDR2 FQNEAQ (reference sequence). Trimming cost V 5 bases and J 6 bases; bases outside gene matches: 7.

In DNA form, the CDR3 reads TGTGCCAGCAGTTTTAAGGAATCCGGGGAGCTGTTTTTT. Translated: CASSFKESGELFF. V is TRBV12-3 or TRBV12-4 and J is TRBJ2-2, with unresolved D. This CDR3 region has 13 residues. Trimming removed 3 bases from V and 6 bases from J, with 8 bases in between.

V usage is TRBV28 and J usage is TRBJ2-5; no clear D gene. V lost 6 bases and J 1 base, leaving 12 bases between the germline ends. The CDR3 totals 14 residues. The germline V gene has CDR1 MDHEN and CDR2 SYDVKM. CDR3 nucleotides: TGTGCCAGCAGCTTGACAATCGTCCAAGAGACCCAGTACTTC. This codes for CASSLTIVQETQYF.

The chain links TRBV6-5 to TRBJ2-1; a weak D match, TRBD1 (6 bases). The CDR3 length is 14 residues. V lost 5 bases to trimming and J lost 1 base, with 9 bases between them. Germline V gene data show CDR1 as MNHEY and CDR2 as SVGAGI. The CDR3 spells CASSRQVSYNEQFF. CDR3 sequence (DNA): TGTGCCAGCAGTCGACAGGTTTCCTACAATGAGCAGTTCTTC.

Concerning this clonotype itself: Germline and junction disagree at one end, which may indicate a read error. V usage is TRBV20-1 and J usage is TRBJ2-5, with 12 bases aligning to TRBD1. CDR3 length: 12 residues. Per the germline V gene, CDR1 is DFQATT and CDR2 is SNEGSKA (reference sequence). DNA for the CDR3: TGCAGTGCTAGAGTAATGGGACAGGGGGCGATCTTC. Amino acid sequence: CSARVMGQGAIF.

This clonotype was detected a few times. The genes are TRBV5-1 and TRBJ2-5; 9 nucleotides align to TRBD1. The germline V gene encodes CDR1 SGHRS and CDR2 YFSETQ. This CDR3 is built from 16 residues. J gave up 1 base and V 3 bases, and 7 bases lay outside the gene matches. Here the CDR3 reads CASSSGPGQGQETQYF. The CDR3 DNA reads as TGCGCCAGCAGCTCCGGTCCGGGACAGGGCCAAGAGACCCAGTACTTC.

This clonotype was detected only a few times. The chain employs TRBV2 and TRBJ1-6; D is uncertain. The CDR3 totals 13 residues. Trimming removed 7 bases from V and 9 bases from J, with 13 bases in between. Germline V gene data show CDR1 as SNHLY and CDR2 as FYNNEI. The CDR3, as DNA: TGTGCCAGCATTCTGTTGGTTGGTTCACCCCTCCACTTT. Its translation: CASILLVGSPLHF. The full variable domain, in which reference TRBV2 and TRBJ1-6 provide the parts outside the CDR3, is EPEVTQTPSHQVTQMGQEVILRCVPISNHLYFYWYRQILGQKVEFLVSFYNNEISEKSEIFDDQFSVERPDGSNFTLKIRSTKLEDSAMYFCASILLVGSPLHFGNGTRLTVT.

The sample holds a few counts of this clonotype. CDR3 sequence: CASSPTASSVAETQYF. CDR3 DNA: TGTGCCAGCTCACCTACAGCGTCCTCGGTTGCGGAGACCCAGTACTTC. The chain links TRBV18 to TRBJ2-5; D is uncertain. The CDR3 totals 16 residues. The V end was cut by 3 bases, the J end by 5 bases, with 19 bases between. Looked up from germline, CDR1 is KGHSH and CDR2 is LQKENI.

In its sample, this clonotype was seen a few times. The genes are TRBV12-3 or TRBV12-4 and TRBJ2-7; D ambiguous. The V end was cut by 3 bases, the J end by 4 bases, with 4 bases between. This CDR3 has 11 amino acids. The CDR3 here is CASSFGYEQYF. The CDR3 nucleotides read TGTGCCAGCAGTTTTGGGTACGAGCAGTACTTC.

This clonotype was counted only a few times. The gene calls are TRBV4-2 and TRBJ1-1, with TRBD1 as a possible D gene (6 bases). V lost 1 base to trimming and J lost 1 base, with 10 bases between them. The CDR3 length is 15 residues. Germline V gene lookup returns CDR1 LGHNA and CDR2 YNFKEQ. CDR3 in amino acids: CASSQGDRQNTEAFF. The CDR3 nucleotides are TGTGCCAGCAGCCAAGGAGACAGGCAGAACACTGAAGCTTTCTTT.

In DNA form, the CDR3 reads TGTGCCAGCAGCTTATACCGACCTCGCGGCAATCAGCCCCAGCATTTT. As protein: CASSLYRPRGNQPQHF. This chain links TRBV7-2 with TRBJ1-5, with D uncertain. Germline V gene lookup returns CDR1 SGHTA and CDR2 FQGNSA. The CDR3 contains 16 residues. The germline V and J ends were trimmed by 2 bases and 2 bases, with 13 bases remaining between them.

In its sample, this clonotype was seen a few times. This chain connects TRBV7-8 to TRBJ1-5; tentative D call: TRBD1 (6 bases). The CDR3 runs 15 residues. V gave up 1 base and J gave up 4 bases, with 11 bases separating them. Germline V gene data show CDR1 as SGHVS and CDR2 as FQNEAQ. The chain's CDR3 is CASSLGRGRNQPQHF. CDR3 DNA sequence: TGTGCCAGCAGCTTAGGCAGGGGTAGGAATCAGCCCCAGCATTTT.

This clonotype was seen only a few times. The chain combines TRBV28 with TRBJ2-3; D unclear. The germline V gene has CDR1 MDHEN and CDR2 SYDVKM. Trimming stripped 8 bases from V and 5 bases from J, with 2 bases between. This CDR3 spans 9 amino acids. The CDR3 DNA is TGTGCCAGCGGAGATACGCAGTATTTT. This translates into CASGDTQYF.

The chain employs TRBV4-1 and TRBJ1-4; D may be TRBD1 (5 bases). Germline V gene data show CDR1 as MGHRA and CDR2 as YSYEKL. V dropped 5 bases and J dropped 5 bases, with 18 bases sitting between them. The CDR3 has 16 residues. The CDR3 region has the DNA TGCGCCAGCAGCGCAAGAGCCGGGACGAACAATGAAAAACTGTTTTTT. Its protein is CASSARAGTNNEKLFF.

This clonotype has a handful of counts. The V call is TRBV18, the J call TRBJ1-6, with D perhaps TRBD1 (6 bases). The CDR3 runs to 14 residues. Trimming pared 4 bases from V and 5 bases from J, leaving 9 bases between. Germline CDR1 and CDR2: KGHSH and LQKENI. CDR3 DNA sequence: TGTGCCAGCTCACTCACAGGGAATAATTCACCCCTCCACTTT. Translation: CASSLTGNNSPLHF.

This clonotype occurred a few times. The chain uses TRBV12-3 or TRBV12-4 and TRBJ2-6; D call uncertain. The length of the CDR3 is 16 residues. V was shortened by 5 bases and J by 0 bases, with 11 bases between the two germline ends. The CDR3 sequence: CASSTGRPSGANVLTF. As DNA, the CDR3 is TGTGCCAGCAGTACCGGACGGCCCTCTGGGGCCAACGTCCTGACTTTC.

This clonotype came up a few times. The V gene is TRBV6-2 or TRBV6-3, the J gene TRBJ2-7; possibly TRBD1 for D (5 bases). V lost 0 bases and J 5 bases, leaving 11 bases between the germline ends. This CDR3 has 14 amino acids. Per germline, CDR1 MNHEY and CDR2 SVGEGT. DNA of the CDR3: TGTGCCAGCAGTTACTCTTGGCAGGGTCACGAGCAGTACTTC. This gives the protein CASSYSWQGHEQYF.

The chain carries TRBV27 and TRBJ2-7; D is unresolved. The germline V gene has CDR1 MNHEY and CDR2 SMNVEV (reference sequence). The V end was cut by 3 bases, the J end by 2 bases, with 5 bases between. CDR3 length: 12 amino acids. The CDR3 spells CASSFGPYEQYF. Here the CDR3 DNA reads TGTGCCAGCAGTTTCGGCCCCTACGAGCAGTACTTC.